One sample yielded the 31 T cell receptor beta chains listed below, sequenced in a study of early stage breast cancer tumors. Assay used: immunoSEQ multiplex PCR; TCRdb lists only in-frame clones, some missing. The sample consists of 25,000 to 35,000 clones, 74% of them appearing once. Sequencing input: breast tumor tissue. These receptors all stem from a person younger than 45 with breast cancer.

This clone was counted once. This rearrangement joins TRBV5-1 to TRBJ1-1, with a tentative D call TRBD1 (5 bases). Germline V gene sequence: CDR1 SGHRS, CDR2 YFSETQ. The CDR3 is 15 amino acids. Trimming took off 1 base at V and 3 bases at J, with 13 bases between the two ends. The CDR3 loop is CASSLHGGMDTEAFF. The CDR3 DNA reads as TGCGCCAGCAGCTTGCATGGGGGAATGGACACTGAAGCTTTCTTT.

V gene TRBV7-8 combines with J gene TRBJ1-2; the D gene is possibly TRBD1 (6 bases). This CDR3 is 14 amino acids long. V gave up 5 bases and J gave up 6 bases, with 16 bases separating them. Germline V gene lookup returns CDR1 SGHVS and CDR2 FQNEAQ. CDR3 DNA sequence: TGTGCCAGCAGCCGAGACTCCCAGGGGCATGGCTACACCTTC. Translating gives CASSRDSQGHGYTF.

The chain employs TRBV5-5 and TRBJ1-5; 10 nucleotides agree with TRBD1. The ends lost 3 bases at V and 4 bases at J; junction bases unmatched: 1. The CDR3 runs to 14 residues. Germline values: CDR1 SGHKS, CDR2 YYEKEE (reference sequence). The CDR3 DNA is TGTGCCAGCAGCTGGACAGGGGGGAATCAGCCCCAGCATTTT. Translating gives CASSWTGGNQPQHF.

The table lists this clone with a few counts. The CDR3 reads CAWSVMYTEAFF. The CDR3 nucleotides are TGTGCCTGGAGTGTTATGTACACTGAAGCTTTCTTT. The chain links TRBV30 to TRBJ1-1; D is uncertain. The CDR3 loop spans 12 amino acids. V was pared by 0 bases and J by 3 bases, with 5 bases between. Looked up from germline, CDR1 is GTSNPN and CDR2 is SVGIG (reference sequence).

The chain recombines TRBV7-9 with TRBJ2-6; 7 bases fit TRBD1. Germline V lookup: CDR1 SEHNR, CDR2 FQNEAQ (reference sequence). The CDR3 covers 15 residues. V shed 8 bases, J shed 0 bases, and the junction held 4 bases outside the gene matches. The DNA of the CDR3 is TGTGCCAGCCGGCAGGGGGTCTCTGGGGCCAACGTCCTGACTTTC. Protein product: CASRQGVSGANVLTF.

This clone was recorded a few times. This chain connects TRBV4-3 to TRBJ1-4, with 10 bases that match TRBD1. Germline-derived CDR1 and CDR2 are LGHNA and YSLEER. The junction had 5 bases not matched to a gene; V was cut back by 0 bases and J by 7 bases. The CDR3 covers 16 residues. The CDR3 loop reads CASSQDRTGGGEKLFF. CDR3 nucleotide sequence: TGCGCCAGCAGCCAAGATCGGACAGGGGGAGGTGAAAAACTGTTTTTT.

V gene TRBV6-1 combines with J gene TRBJ2-3; 7 positions match TRBD2. CDR3 size: 13 residues. Per the germline V gene, CDR1 is MNHNS and CDR2 is SASEGT. Trimming removed 8 bases from V and 4 bases from J; junction bases left unmatched: 6. The CDR3 is CASGTGGADTQYF. In DNA form, the CDR3 reads TGTGCCAGCGGGACGGGGGGAGCAGATACGCAGTATTTT.

The gene calls are TRBV30 and TRBJ2-1; TRBD2 aligns across 10 bases. In germline, CDR1 is GTSNPN, CDR2 SVGIG (reference sequence). With 2 bases clipped from V and 7 bases from J, the junction kept 14 bases outside the gene matches. The CDR3 covers 17 residues. The CDR3 DNA sequence: TGTGCCTGGAGTTCTCAGGCAAGGGCTAGCGGGAGAAATGAGCAGTTCTTC. Its translation: CAWSSQARASGRNEQFF.

The chain is built from TRBV4-1 and TRBJ2-2; 11 positions agree with TRBD2. Per germline, CDR1 MGHRA and CDR2 YSYEKL. The length of the CDR3 is 15 residues. V trimming: 6 bases; J trimming: 5 bases; junction bases outside the gene matches: 5. Here the CDR3 DNA reads TGCGCCAGCAGGCTAGCGGGAGGCAATACCGGGGAGCTGTTTTTT. Protein sequence: CASRLAGGNTGELFF.

This rearrangement joins TRBV2 to TRBJ2-5; 8 bases fit TRBD1. This CDR3 has 14 residues. The trim removed 6 bases at V and 4 bases at J, leaving 7 bases unmatched. Looked up from germline, CDR1 is SNHLY and CDR2 is FYNNEI. As DNA, the CDR3 is TGTGCCAGCAGAGAGACAGGGGCGGGAGAGACCCAGTACTTC. Protein sequence: CASRETGAGETQYF.

This clone was seen a handful of times. DNA of the CDR3: TGTGCCAGCAGTAGACACCACGGGCCTTACGAGCAGTACTTC. Its protein product is CASSRHHGPYEQYF. V gene TRBV6-6 combines with J gene TRBJ2-7, with no clear D. The V end lost 5 bases, the J end lost 4 bases, and 15 bases lay between the germline ends. The CDR3 runs 14 residues. Looked up from germline, CDR1 is MNHNY and CDR2 is SVGAGI (reference sequence).

The chain carries TRBV13 and TRBJ1-3, with a weak D call TRBD1 (6 bases). The V end was cut by 5 bases, the J end by 0 bases, with 14 bases between. CDR1 and CDR2 from the germline V gene are PRHDT and FYEKMQ (reference sequence). The length of the CDR3 is 16 residues. CDR3 in DNA: TGTGCCAGCAGCCAGACAGGCTCCTTCTCTGGAAACACCATATATTTT. As protein: CASSQTGSFSGNTIYF.

The V call is TRBV4-2, the J call TRBJ2-2; D not resolved. This CDR3 is built from 18 residues. Germline V gene sequence: CDR1 LGHNA, CDR2 YNFKEQ. Between the trimmed V and J ends, which lost 0 bases and 5 bases, there was a span of 19 bases. The CDR3 sequence is CASSQDLRAATLTGELFF. CDR3 in DNA: TGTGCCAGCAGCCAAGATTTAAGAGCAGCCACCTTAACCGGGGAGCTGTTTTTT.

The V gene is TRBV30, the J gene TRBJ2-2; 10 bases are shared with TRBD1. Losses at the gene ends were 0 bases for V and 4 bases for J; bases not matched to a gene: 2. This CDR3 region has 15 residues. Germline CDR1 and CDR2: GTSNPN and SVGIG (reference sequence). The CDR3 bases are TGTGCCTGGAGTGTCCGGGACAGGGGCACCGGGGAGCTGTTTTTT. Its translation: CAWSVRDRGTGELFF.

The CDR3 DNA reads TGTGCCAGCTCACCACTGGGTAAGGGGGTAATAAACACTGAAGCTTTCTTT. This codes for CASSPLGKGVINTEAFF. The genes are TRBV18 and TRBJ1-1; perhaps TRBD1 as D (6 bases). CDR1 is KGHSH and CDR2 is LQKENI in the germline V gene. Trimming pared 1 base from V and 2 bases from J, leaving 17 bases between. There are 17 residues in the CDR3.

The genes are TRBV28 and TRBJ1-1; 8 nucleotides align to TRBD1. The CDR3 extends over 14 amino acids. Germline-derived CDR1 and CDR2 are MDHEN and SYDVKM. J was trimmed by 4 bases and V by 8 bases; bases with no gene match: 9. This CDR3 is CASSSGGPGTEAFF. The CDR3 DNA reads as TGTGCCAGCTCGTCAGGGGGCCCCGGCACTGAAGCTTTCTTT.

V gene TRBV5-1 combines with J gene TRBJ2-1; 12 nucleotides line up with TRBD2. CDR3 size: 16 residues. CDR1 SGHRS and CDR2 YFSETQ come from the germline V gene. With 4 bases clipped from V and 6 bases from J, the junction kept 8 bases outside the gene matches. The CDR3 nucleotides read TGCGCCAGCAGCCCCCTTCCGGGACTAGCGGGCAATGAGCAGTTCTTC. This gives the protein CASSPLPGLAGNEQFF.

The chain couples TRBV6-5 to TRBJ2-5; the D is unclear. V lost 2 bases and J lost 5, with 6 bases in between. The CDR3 covers 12 residues. The germline V gene encodes CDR1 MNHEY and CDR2 SVGAGI. CDR3 sequence reads: CASSYIGETQYF. CDR3 DNA sequence: TGTGCCAGCAGTTACATCGGGGAGACCCAGTACTTC.

This chain joins TRBV14 and TRBJ2-1; 7 bases line up with TRBD1. The CDR3 covers 18 residues. The germline CDR1 and CDR2 sequences are SGHDN and FVKESK. V lost 0 bases and J lost 4; bases outside the gene matches: 12. The CDR3 nucleotides are TGTGCCAGCAGCCAAGAATCGGGGCCCAGGGGGATTTACAATGAGCAGTTCTTC. This encodes CASSQESGPRGIYNEQFF. The whole variable domain, remainder taken from reference TRBV14 and TRBJ2-1, is EAGVTQFPSHSVIEKGQTVTLRCDPISGHDNLYWYRRVMGKEIKFLLHFVKESKQDESGMPNNRFLAERTGGTYSTLKVQPAELEDSGVYFCASSQESGPRGIYNEQFFGPGTRLTVL.

This chain uses TRBV6-5 with TRBJ1-1; perhaps TRBD1 as D (5 bases). This CDR3 comprises 14 residues. Trimming took off 0 bases at V and 8 bases at J, with 13 bases between the two ends. Per germline, CDR1 MNHEY and CDR2 SVGAGI. This CDR3 is CASSYSQGSTEAFF. The CDR3 nucleotides are TGTGCCAGCAGTTACTCCCAGGGCTCCACAGAAGCTTTCTTT.

CDR3 region: CASSLTGGASSSPLHF. The CDR3 DNA sequence: TGTGCCAGCAGCTTAACCGGGGGCGCTTCTTCTTCACCCCTCCACTTT. The chain joins TRBV7-3 to TRBJ1-6; D might be TRBD1 (6 bases). The CDR3 spans 16 residues. Between the trimmed V and J ends, which lost 0 bases and 9 bases, there was a span of 15 bases. CDR1 SGHTA and CDR2 FQGTGA come from the germline V gene.

About this clone: At one boundary the junction diverges from the germline segment, which might be a read error. The chain carries TRBV6-1 and TRBJ1-2; D not certain. The CDR3 runs 10 residues. CDR1 is MNHNS and CDR2 is SASEGT in the germline V gene. In nucleotides, the CDR3 is TGTGCCAGCAGTGAATACACAGAGTTCTTC. Translated, it gives CASSEYTEFF.

The chain combines TRBV5-6 with TRBJ1-1, with 7 positions matching TRBD1. The CDR3 runs to 16 residues. Trimming cost V 2 bases and J 2 bases; bases outside gene matches: 9. In germline, CDR1 is SGHDT, CDR2 YYEEEE. DNA for the CDR3: TGTGCCAGCAGCTTTCCCTGGACAGGTTCCAACACTGAAGCTTTCTTT. Translated: CASSFPWTGSNTEAFF.

The genes are TRBV27 and TRBJ1-4; no reliable D call. Trimming left V 6 bases short and J 6 bases short, with 14 bases between. Germline values: CDR1 MNHEY, CDR2 SMNVEV (reference sequence). This CDR3 is built from 14 residues. The CDR3 is CASRPLGTYEKLFF. The CDR3 DNA sequence: TGTGCCAGCAGGCCGCTAGGAACGTATGAAAAACTGTTTTTT.

This chain uses TRBV7-8 with TRBJ1-6, with 10 bases lining up with TRBD1. This CDR3 has 15 amino acids. V shed 5 bases, J shed 9 bases, and the junction held 7 bases outside the gene matches. Germline V gives CDR1 SGHVS, CDR2 FQNEAQ. This CDR3 reads CASSATGTGVSPLHF. The CDR3 DNA follows: TGTGCCAGCAGCGCAACCGGGACAGGGGTTTCACCCCTCCACTTT.

The genes are TRBV7-2 and TRBJ1-1, with D uncertain. Germline CDR1 reads SGHTA; CDR2 reads FQGNSA. The length of the CDR3 is 14 residues. The germline V and J ends were trimmed by 2 bases and 2 bases, with 9 bases remaining between them. This CDR3 is CASSLWAANTEAFF. In DNA, the CDR3 is TGTGCCAGCAGCTTATGGGCAGCCAACACTGAAGCTTTCTTT. Variable domain in full (rest from reference TRBV7-2 and TRBJ1-1): GAGVSQSPSNKVTEKGKDVELRCDPISGHTALYWYRQSLGQGLEFLIYFQGNSAPDKSGLPSDRFSAERTGGSVSTLTIQRTQQEDSAVYLCASSLWAANTEAFFGQGTRLTVV.

With respect to this clone: Germline is not matched at one junction end, which may reflect a read error. The V call is TRBV5-6, the J call TRBJ2-7, with TRBD2 identical over 8 bases. CDR1 SGHDT and CDR2 YYEEEE come from the germline V gene. The CDR3 covers 15 residues. CDR3 residues: CASSQVPGLGYEQYF. Here the CDR3 DNA reads TGCGCCAGCAGCCAAGTTCCGGGACTAGGCTACGAGCAGTACTTC.

The chain combines TRBV4-2 with TRBJ2-2, with 7 bases aligning to TRBD1. From germline, CDR1 is LGHNA and CDR2 YNFKEQ. There are 18 residues in the CDR3. The V segment lost 3 bases and the J segment 2 bases; nucleotides outside the gene matches: 12. The CDR3 region is CASSHIPLDRDNTGELFF. DNA of the CDR3: TGTGCCAGCAGCCACATCCCCCTTGACAGGGATAACACCGGGGAGCTGTTTTTT.

Only a few counts were recorded for this clone. Written as DNA, the CDR3 is TGTGCCAGCAGTGGGAGTTCCTACGAGCAGTACTTC. It specifies CASSGSSYEQYF. The chain recombines TRBV2 with TRBJ2-7; no definite D call. V lost 4 bases and J 1 base, leaving 5 bases between the germline ends. This CDR3 region has 12 residues. Per germline, CDR1 SNHLY and CDR2 FYNNEI.

The rearrangement joins TRBV30 to TRBJ1-5; weak D call: TRBD1 (6 bases). Trimming left V 0 bases short and J 6 bases short, with 15 bases between. The CDR3 totals 15 residues. Germline CDR1 is GTSNPN and CDR2 is SVGIG (reference sequence). CDR3 nucleotides: TGTGCCTGGAGTGTATCAGGGGAAGTCGGTCAGCCCCAGCATTTT. It encodes CAWSVSGEVGQPQHF.

The chain is built from TRBV19 and TRBJ1-2; 7 positions match TRBD1. The CDR3 extends over 16 amino acids. Losses at the gene ends were 5 bases for V and 1 base for J; bases not matched to a gene: 10. Germline V lookup: CDR1 LNHDA, CDR2 SQIVND (reference sequence). The CDR3 sequence: CASSPTGDSYNYGYTF. CDR3 DNA sequence: TGTGCCAGTAGTCCCACCGGGGACAGCTATAACTATGGCTACACCTTC.